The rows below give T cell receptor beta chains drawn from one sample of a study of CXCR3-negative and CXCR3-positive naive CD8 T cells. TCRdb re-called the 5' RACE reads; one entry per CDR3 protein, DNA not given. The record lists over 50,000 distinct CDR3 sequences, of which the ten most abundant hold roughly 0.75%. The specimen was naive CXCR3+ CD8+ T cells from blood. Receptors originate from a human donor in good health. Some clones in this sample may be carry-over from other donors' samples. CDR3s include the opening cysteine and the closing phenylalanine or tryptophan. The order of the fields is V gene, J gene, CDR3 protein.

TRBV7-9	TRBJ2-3	CASSEQADTDTQYF
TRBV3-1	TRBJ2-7	CASSFRQGKVNEQYF
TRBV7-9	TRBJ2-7	CASSPPGTDYEQYF
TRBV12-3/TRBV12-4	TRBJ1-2	CASLQDLWHGYTF
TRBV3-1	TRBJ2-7	CASSQEAGQGDSRYEQYF
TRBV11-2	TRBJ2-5	CASSLEPTAQETQYF
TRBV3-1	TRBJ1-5	CASSQPGQRPQHF
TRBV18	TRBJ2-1	CASSPPNRDNEQFF
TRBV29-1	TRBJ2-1	CSVVTINEQFF
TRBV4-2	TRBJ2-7	CASSQSAGQGPYEQYF
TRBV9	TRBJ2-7	CASSVGPSGISYEQYF
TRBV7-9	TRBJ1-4	CASSPEDDEKLFF
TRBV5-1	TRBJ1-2	CASSLSGGEANYGYTF
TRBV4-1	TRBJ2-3	CASSQEGATDTQYF
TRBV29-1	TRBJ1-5	CSVSGQGNQPQHF
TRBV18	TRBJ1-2	CASSPPAPPDYGYTF
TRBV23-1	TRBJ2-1	CASSQSTLAGYNEQFF
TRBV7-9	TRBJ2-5	CASSLVRGQETQYF
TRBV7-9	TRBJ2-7	CASSPSAGLEQYF
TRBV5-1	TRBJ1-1	CASSPREDSEVNTEAFF
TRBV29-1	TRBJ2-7	CSVQSANSYEQYF
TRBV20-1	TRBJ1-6	CSARADRGSSYNSPLHF
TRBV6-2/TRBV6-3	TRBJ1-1	CASMTAMLDTEAFF
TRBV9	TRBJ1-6	CASSEGGSSYNSPLHF